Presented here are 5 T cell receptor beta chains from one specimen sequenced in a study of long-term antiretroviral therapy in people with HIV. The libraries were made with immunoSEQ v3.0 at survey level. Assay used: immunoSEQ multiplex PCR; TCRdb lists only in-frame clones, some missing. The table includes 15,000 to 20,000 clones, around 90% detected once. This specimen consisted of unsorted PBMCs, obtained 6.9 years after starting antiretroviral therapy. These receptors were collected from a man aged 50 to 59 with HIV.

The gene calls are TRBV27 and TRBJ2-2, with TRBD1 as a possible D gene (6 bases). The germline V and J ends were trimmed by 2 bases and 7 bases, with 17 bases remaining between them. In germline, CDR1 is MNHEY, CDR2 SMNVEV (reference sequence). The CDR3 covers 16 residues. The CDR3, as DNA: TGTGCCAGCAGTTTACCCTTAAGGGGGAAAATCGGGGAGCTGTTTTTT. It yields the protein CASSLPLRGKIGELFF.

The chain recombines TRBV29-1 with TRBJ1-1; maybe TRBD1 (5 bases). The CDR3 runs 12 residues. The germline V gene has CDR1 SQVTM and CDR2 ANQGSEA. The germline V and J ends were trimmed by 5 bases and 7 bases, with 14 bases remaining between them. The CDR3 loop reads CSVRSGTDEAFF. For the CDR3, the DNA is TGCAGCGTTCGTTCCGGGACTGATGAAGCTTTCTTT.

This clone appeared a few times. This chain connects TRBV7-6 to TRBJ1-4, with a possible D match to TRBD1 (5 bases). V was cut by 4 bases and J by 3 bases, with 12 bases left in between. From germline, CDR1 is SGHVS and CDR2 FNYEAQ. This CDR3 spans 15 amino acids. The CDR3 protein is CASSWGLGSNEKLFF. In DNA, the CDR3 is TGTGCCAGCAGCTGGGGACTGGGGTCTAATGAAAAACTGTTTTTT.

CDR3: CATSRSRAGNEQFF. The CDR3 nucleotides are TGTGCCACCAGCAGATCACGTGCTGGCAATGAGCAGTTCTTC. This sequence joins TRBV15 and TRBJ2-1; D call uncertain. This CDR3 spans 14 amino acids. Trimming took 2 bases from V and 6 from J, leaving 11 bases between them. Germline V gene lookup returns CDR1 LNHNV and CDR2 YYDKDF (reference sequence).

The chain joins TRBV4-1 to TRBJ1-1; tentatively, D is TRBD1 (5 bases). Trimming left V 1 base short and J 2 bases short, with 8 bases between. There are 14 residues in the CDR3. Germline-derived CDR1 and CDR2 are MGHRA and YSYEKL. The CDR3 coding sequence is TGCGCCAGCAGCCAAGGAGACAGCAACACTGAAGCTTTCTTT. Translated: CASSQGDSNTEAFF.